This TCR beta chain came from a study of cytomegalovirus exposure and HLA in healthy donors. General observations from the study: Altogether, some 160 TCR beta chains were recorded as cytomegalovirus-associated.

With 1 base clipped from V and 2 bases from J, the junction kept 3 bases outside the gene matches. Germline CDR1 reads SGHAT; CDR2 reads FQNNGV. This CDR3 region has 16 residues. Of note for this clone: Its matching antigen is unknown.

PCR used 60 Vbeta primers and 13 Jbeta primers. TCRdb's table, derived via immunoSEQ multiplex PCR, lists solely in-frame clones and lacks some. In the table there are about 120,000 clones, more than 65% of which are singletons. The source of this sequence is a man in his late teens or twenties in good health and CMV-seronegative. The V gene is TRBV11-2, the J gene TRBJ2-1, with TRBD2 matching over 9 bases. The sequenced sample consisted of PBMCs. CDR3 residues: CASSLAGGGAYNEQFF. The CDR3 DNA reads TGTGCCAGCAGCTTAGCTGGCGGGGGGGCCTACAATGAGCAGTTCTTC.